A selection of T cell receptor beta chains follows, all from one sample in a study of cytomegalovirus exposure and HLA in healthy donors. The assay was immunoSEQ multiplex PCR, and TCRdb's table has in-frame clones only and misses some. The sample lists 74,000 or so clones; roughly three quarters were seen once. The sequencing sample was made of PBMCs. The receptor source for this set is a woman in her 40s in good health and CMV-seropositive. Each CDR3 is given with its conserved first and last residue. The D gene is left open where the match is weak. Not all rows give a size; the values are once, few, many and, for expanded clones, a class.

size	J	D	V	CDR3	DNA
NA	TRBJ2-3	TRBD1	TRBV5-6	CASSSTRDRVDTQYF	TGTGCCAGCAGCTCTACCCGGGACAGGGTAGATACGCAGTATTTT
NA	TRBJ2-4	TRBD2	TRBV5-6	CASRQAGGDNIQYF	TGTGCCAGCAGGCAAGCGGGGGGTGATAACATTCAGTACTTC
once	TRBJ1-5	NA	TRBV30	CAWSGQRNQPQHF	TGTGCCTGGAGTGGACAGCGCAATCAGCCCCAGCATTTT
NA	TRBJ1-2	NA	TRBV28	CASSLVGVGNYGYTF	TGTGCCAGCAGTTTAGTCGGGGTTGGGAACTATGGCTACACCTTC
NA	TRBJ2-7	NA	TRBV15	CATSRNRVREQYF	TGTGCCACCAGCAGGAACAGGGTCCGCGAGCAGTACTTC
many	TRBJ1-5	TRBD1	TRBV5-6	CASSLFTRGQFNQPQHF	TGTGCCAGCAGCTTGTTCACTAGGGGGCAGTTCAATCAGCCCCAGCATTTT
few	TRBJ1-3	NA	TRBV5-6	CASSLVPGGDVNTIYF	TGTGCCAGCAGCTTGGTCCCGGGAGGAGATGTGAACACCATATATTTT
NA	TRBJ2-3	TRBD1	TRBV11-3	CASSIGTAPSTDTQYF	TGTGCCAGCAGCATTGGGACAGCCCCTAGCACAGATACGCAGTATTTT
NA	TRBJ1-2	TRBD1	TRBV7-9	CASSLDRDGYGYTF	TGTGCCAGCAGCCTCGACAGGGATGGCTATGGCTACACCTTC
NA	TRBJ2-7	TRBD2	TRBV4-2	CASSQDWASGSYEQYF	TGTGCCAGCAGCCAAGATTGGGCTAGCGGGAGCTACGAGCAGTACTTC
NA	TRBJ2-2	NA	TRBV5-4	CASSLGGRNTGELFF	TGTGCCAGCAGCTTGGGTGGGAGGAACACCGGGGAGCTGTTTTTT
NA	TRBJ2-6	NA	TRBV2	CASREGRRRVPLSARSGANVLTF	TGTGCCAGCAGAGAAGGGCGAAGGAGGGTGCCCCTAAGTGCTAGGTCTGGGGCCAACGTCCTGACTTTC
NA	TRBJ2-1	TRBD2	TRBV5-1	CASAGLDNEQFF	TGCGCCAGTGCGGGACTAGACAATGAGCAGTTCTTC
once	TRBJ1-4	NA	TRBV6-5	CASSLKRQNEKLFF	TGTGCCAGCAGTTTAAAGCGTCAAAATGAAAAACTGTTTTTT
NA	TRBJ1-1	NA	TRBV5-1	CASSPGHLTTEAFF	TGCGCCAGCAGCCCGGGACACTTGACCACTGAAGCTTTCTTT
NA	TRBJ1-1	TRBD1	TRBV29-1	CSVEDLRTGNTEAFF	TGCAGCGTTGAAGATCTGCGGACAGGGAACACTGAAGCTTTCTTT
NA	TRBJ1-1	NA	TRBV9	CASSVSIQGSDTEAFF	TGTGCCAGCAGCGTATCCATACAGGGTTCGGACACTGAAGCTTTCTTT
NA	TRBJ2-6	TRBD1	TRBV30	CAWDRGHGANVLTF	TGTGCCTGGGACAGGGGGCATGGGGCCAACGTCCTGACTTTC
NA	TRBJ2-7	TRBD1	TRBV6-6	CASRTGVVSYEQYF	TGTGCCAGCAGAACAGGGGTGGTCTCCTACGAGCAGTACTTC
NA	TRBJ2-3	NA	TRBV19	CASSSRLGGTDTQYF	TGTGCCAGTAGTTCAAGACTAGGAGGCACAGATACGCAGTATTTT
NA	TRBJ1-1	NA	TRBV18	CASSPGTPSMNTEAFF	TGTGCCAGCTCCCCCGGGACACCGAGCATGAACACTGAAGCTTTCTTT
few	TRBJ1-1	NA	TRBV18	CASSPDRKNTEAFF	TGTGCCAGCTCACCAGACAGGAAGAACACTGAAGCTTTCTTT
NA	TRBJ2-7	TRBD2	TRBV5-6	CASSLLTSATYEQYF	TGTGCCAGCAGCTTGCTGACTAGCGCTACCTACGAGCAGTACTTC
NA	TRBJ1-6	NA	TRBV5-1	CASSPRTDTMLHF	TGCGCCAGCAGCCCAAGGACTGATACCATGCTCCACTTT
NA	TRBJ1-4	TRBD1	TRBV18	CASSPPIGRGNEKLFF	TGTGCCAGCTCACCACCTATCGGCAGGGGGAATGAAAAACTGTTTTTT
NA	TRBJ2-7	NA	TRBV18	CASSPEALPGWEQYF	TGTGCCAGCTCACCTGAGGCACTACCAGGGTGGGAGCAGTACTTC
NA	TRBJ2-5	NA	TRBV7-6	CASSPIARGSKETQYF	TGTGCCAGCAGCCCCATTGCAAGAGGATCCAAAGAGACCCAGTACTTC
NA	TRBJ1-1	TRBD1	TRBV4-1	CASSQRTGTTAEAFF	TGCGCCAGCAGCCAACGGACAGGGACTACGGCCGAAGCTTTCTTT
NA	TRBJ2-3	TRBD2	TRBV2	CASSLSGGADTQYF	TGTGCCAGCAGTTTAAGCGGGGGGGCAGATACGCAGTATTTT
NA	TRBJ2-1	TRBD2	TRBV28	CASSASGSSWNEQFF	TGTGCCAGCAGTGCGAGCGGGAGCAGCTGGAATGAGCAGTTCTTC
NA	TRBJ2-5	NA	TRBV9	CASSVATSGTSGQETQYF	TGTGCCAGCAGCGTAGCTACTTCCGGGACATCCGGCCAAGAGACCCAGTACTTC
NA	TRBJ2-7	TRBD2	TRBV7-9	CASSLSPSGVIEQYF	TGTGCCAGCAGCTTATCCCCCAGCGGGGTCATCGAGCAGTACTTC
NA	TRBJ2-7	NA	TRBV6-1	CASSVRDTYEQYF	TGTGCCAGCAGTGTACGGGACACCTACGAGCAGTACTTC
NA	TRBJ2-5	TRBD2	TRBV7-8	CASTGGETQYF	TGTGCCAGCACCGGGGGGGAGACCCAGTACTTC
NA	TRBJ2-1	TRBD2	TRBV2	CASPGLASGLSSYNEQFF	TGTGCCAGCCCTGGTTTGGCTAGCGGCCTAAGCTCCTACAATGAGCAGTTCTTC
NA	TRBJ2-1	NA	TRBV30	CAWSVWGGARYEQFF	TGTGCCTGGAGTGTTTGGGGGGGGGCTAGATATGAGCAGTTCTTC
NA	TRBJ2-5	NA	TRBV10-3	CAISAGEQETQYF	TGTGCCATCAGCGCAGGGGAACAAGAGACCCAGTACTTC
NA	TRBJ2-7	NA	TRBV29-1	CSVGRRQGYEQYF	TGCAGCGTCGGACGAAGGCAGGGATACGAGCAGTACTTC
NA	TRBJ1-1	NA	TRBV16	CASSPTEPNTEAFF	TGTGCCAGCAGCCCGACAGAACCGAACACTGAAGCTTTCTTT
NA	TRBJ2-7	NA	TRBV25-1	CASSPPDRPYEQYF	TGTGCCAGCAGTCCACCGGACAGACCCTACGAGCAGTACTTC
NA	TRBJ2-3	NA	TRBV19	CASRAYDSTDTQYF	TGTGCCAGTAGGGCTTATGATAGCACAGATACGCAGTATTTT
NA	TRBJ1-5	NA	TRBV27	CASSSHSSNQPQHF	TGTGCCAGCAGTTCCCACAGTAGCAATCAGCCCCAGCATTTT
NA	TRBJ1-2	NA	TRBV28	CASSSGAGWSGYTF	TGTGCCAGCAGTTCGGGCGCGGGTTGGAGTGGCTACACCTTC
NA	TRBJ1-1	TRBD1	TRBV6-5	CASYRGLGTEAFF	TGTGCCAGCTACAGGGGGCTGGGCACTGAAGCTTTCTTT
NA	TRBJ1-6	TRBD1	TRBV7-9	CASSPTGAFDNSPLHF	TGTGCCAGCAGTCCCACAGGGGCGTTTGATAATTCACCCCTCCACTTT
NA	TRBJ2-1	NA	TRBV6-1	CASSERVGGIEQFF	TGTGCCAGCAGTGAACGCGTGGGCGGGATCGAGCAGTTCTTC